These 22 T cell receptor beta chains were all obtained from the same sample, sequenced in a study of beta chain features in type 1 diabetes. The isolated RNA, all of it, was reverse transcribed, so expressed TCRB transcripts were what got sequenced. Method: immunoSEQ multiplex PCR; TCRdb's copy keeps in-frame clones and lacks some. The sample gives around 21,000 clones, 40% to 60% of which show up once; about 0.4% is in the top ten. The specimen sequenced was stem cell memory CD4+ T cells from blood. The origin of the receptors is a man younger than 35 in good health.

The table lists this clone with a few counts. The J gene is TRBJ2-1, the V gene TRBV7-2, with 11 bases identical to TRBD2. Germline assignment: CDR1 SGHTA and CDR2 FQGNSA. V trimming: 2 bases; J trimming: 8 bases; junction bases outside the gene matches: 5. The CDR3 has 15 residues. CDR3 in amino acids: CASSLLGLAGDEQFF. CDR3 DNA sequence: TGTGCCAGCAGCTTATTAGGACTAGCGGGCGATGAGCAGTTCTTC.

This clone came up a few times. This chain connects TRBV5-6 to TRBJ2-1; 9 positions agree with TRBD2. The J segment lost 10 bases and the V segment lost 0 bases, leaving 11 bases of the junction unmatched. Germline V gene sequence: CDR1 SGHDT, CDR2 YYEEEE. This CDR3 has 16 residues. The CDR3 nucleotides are TGTGCCAGCAGCTTGGAATGGACTAGCGCCACCAGAGAGCAGTTCTTC. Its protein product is CASSLEWTSATREQFF.

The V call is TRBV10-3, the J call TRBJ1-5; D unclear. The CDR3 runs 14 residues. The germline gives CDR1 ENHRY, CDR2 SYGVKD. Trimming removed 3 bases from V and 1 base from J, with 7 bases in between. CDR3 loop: CAISDGHSNQPQHF. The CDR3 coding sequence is TGTGCCATCAGTGATGGGCACAGCAATCAGCCCCAGCATTTT.

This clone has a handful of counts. The CDR3 DNA reads as TGTGCCAGCAGGCTATCGACAGGGAAGAGCTCCTACAATGAGCAGTTCTTC. It is translated as CASRLSTGKSSYNEQFF. The rearrangement uses TRBV14 and TRBJ2-1, with TRBD1 identical over 7 bases. Germline lookup yields CDR1 SGHDN and CDR2 FVKESK. J was trimmed by 0 bases and V by 6 bases; bases with no gene match: 11. The CDR3 is made up of 17 amino acids.

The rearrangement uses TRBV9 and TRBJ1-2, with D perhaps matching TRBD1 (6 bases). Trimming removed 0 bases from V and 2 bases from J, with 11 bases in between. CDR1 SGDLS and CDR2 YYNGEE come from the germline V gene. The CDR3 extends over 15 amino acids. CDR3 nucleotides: TGTGCCAGCAGCGTAGATCCCGGACAGAACTATGGCTACACCTTC. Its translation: CASSVDPGQNYGYTF.

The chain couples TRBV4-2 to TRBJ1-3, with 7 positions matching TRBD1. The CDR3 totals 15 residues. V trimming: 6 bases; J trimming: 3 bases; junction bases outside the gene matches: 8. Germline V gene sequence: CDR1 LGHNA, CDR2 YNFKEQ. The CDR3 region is CASRRTGDNGNTIYF. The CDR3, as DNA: TGTGCCAGCAGAAGGACAGGAGATAATGGAAACACCATATATTTT.

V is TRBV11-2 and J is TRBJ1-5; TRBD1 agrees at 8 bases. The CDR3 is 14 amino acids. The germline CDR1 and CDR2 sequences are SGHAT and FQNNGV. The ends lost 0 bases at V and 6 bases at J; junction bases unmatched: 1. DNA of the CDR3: TGTGCCAGCAGCTTAGACAGGGGGCTTCAGCCCCAGCATTTT. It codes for CASSLDRGLQPQHF.

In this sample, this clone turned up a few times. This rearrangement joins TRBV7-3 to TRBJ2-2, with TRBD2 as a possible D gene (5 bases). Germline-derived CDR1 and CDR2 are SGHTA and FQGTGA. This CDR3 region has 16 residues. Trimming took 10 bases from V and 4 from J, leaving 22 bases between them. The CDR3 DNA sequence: TGTGCCACCTCGATGAGCCTAGCCGAGAGCACCGGGGAGCTGTTTTTT. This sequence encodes CATSMSLAESTGELFF.

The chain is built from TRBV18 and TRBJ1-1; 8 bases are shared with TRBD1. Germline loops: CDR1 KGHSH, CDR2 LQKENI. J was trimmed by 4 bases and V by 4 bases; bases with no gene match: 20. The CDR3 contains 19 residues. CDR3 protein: CASSLMSGQGGNGRTEAFF. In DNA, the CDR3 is TGTGCCAGCTCACTGATGTCCGGACAGGGTGGGAATGGACGCACTGAAGCTTTCTTT.

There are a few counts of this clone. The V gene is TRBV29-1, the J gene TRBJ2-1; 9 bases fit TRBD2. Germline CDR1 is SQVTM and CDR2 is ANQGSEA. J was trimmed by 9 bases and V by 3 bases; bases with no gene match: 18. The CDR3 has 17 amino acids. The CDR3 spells CSVDRVVAGALRGEQFF. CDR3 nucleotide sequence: TGCAGCGTTGATCGGGTGGTAGCGGGAGCCCTGAGGGGTGAGCAGTTCTTC.

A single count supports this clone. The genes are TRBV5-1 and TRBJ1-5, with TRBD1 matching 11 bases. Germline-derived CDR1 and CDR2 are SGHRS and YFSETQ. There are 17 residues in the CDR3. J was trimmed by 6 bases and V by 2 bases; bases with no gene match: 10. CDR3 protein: CASSFEWDRGYVQPQHF. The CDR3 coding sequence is TGCGCCAGCAGCTTTGAATGGGACAGGGGGTATGTTCAGCCCCAGCATTTT.

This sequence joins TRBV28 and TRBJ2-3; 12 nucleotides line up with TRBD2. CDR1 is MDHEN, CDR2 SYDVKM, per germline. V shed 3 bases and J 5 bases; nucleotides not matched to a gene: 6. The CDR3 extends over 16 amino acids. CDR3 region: CASSFLAGGLGDTQYF. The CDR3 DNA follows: TGTGCCAGCAGTTTTCTAGCGGGAGGGTTGGGAGATACGCAGTATTTT. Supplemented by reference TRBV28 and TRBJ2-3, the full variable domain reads DVKVTQSSRYLVKRTGEKVFLECVQDMDHENMFWYRQDPGLGLRLIYFSYDVKMKEKGDIPEGYSVSREKKERFSLILESASTNQTSMYLCASSFLAGGLGDTQYFGPGTRLTVL.

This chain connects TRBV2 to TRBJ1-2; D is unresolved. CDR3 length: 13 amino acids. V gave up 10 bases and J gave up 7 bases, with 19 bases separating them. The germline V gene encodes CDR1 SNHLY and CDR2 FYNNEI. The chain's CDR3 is CATRRGERGGYTF. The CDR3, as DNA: TGTGCCACCCGGCGGGGAGAACGTGGTGGCTACACCTTC.

The CDR3 DNA reads as TGCGCCAGCAGCCAAGATCGCAGGGCCCTATACAATGAGCAGTTCTTC. Translated: CASSQDRRALYNEQFF. V usage is TRBV4-3 and J usage is TRBJ2-1, with D perhaps TRBD1 (5 bases). CDR1 and CDR2 (germline): LGHNA, YSLEER. The V gene lost 0 bases and the J gene lost 4 bases, with 13 bases spanning the gap. The CDR3 sequence is 16 residues long.

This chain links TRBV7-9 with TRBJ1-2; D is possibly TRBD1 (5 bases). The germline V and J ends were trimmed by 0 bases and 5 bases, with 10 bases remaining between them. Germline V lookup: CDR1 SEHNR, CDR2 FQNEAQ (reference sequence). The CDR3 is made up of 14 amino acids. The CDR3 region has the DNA TGTGCCAGCAGCTTAGCGGGGGACTTTTATGGCTACACCTTC. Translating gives CASSLAGDFYGYTF.

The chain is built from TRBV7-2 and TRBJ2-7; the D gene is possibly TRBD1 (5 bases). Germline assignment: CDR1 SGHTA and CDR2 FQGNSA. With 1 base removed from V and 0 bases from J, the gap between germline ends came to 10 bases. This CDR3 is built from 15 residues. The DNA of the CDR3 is TGTGCCAGCAGCTTAGATGGACAAAGCTCCTACGAGCAGTACTTC. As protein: CASSLDGQSSYEQYF.

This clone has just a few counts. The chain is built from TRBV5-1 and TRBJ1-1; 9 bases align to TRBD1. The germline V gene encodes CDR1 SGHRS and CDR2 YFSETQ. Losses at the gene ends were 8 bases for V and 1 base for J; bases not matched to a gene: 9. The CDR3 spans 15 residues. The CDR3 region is CASNPQTGGNTEAFF. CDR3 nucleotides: TGCGCCAGTAACCCCCAGACAGGGGGGAACACTGAAGCTTTCTTT.

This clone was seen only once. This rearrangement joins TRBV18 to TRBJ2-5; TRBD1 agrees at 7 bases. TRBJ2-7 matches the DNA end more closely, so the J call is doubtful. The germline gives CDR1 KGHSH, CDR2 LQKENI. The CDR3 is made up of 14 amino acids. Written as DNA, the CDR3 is TGTGCCAGCTCGACAGGGACAGCCAAGTACGAGCAGTACTTC. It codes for CASSTGTAKYEQYF.

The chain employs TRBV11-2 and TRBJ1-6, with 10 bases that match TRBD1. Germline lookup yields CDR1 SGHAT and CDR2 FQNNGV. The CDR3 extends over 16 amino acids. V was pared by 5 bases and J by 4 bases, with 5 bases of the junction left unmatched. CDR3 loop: CASSTWDRGYNSPLHF. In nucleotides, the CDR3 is TGTGCCAGCAGCACCTGGGACAGGGGTTATAATTCACCCCTCCACTTT.

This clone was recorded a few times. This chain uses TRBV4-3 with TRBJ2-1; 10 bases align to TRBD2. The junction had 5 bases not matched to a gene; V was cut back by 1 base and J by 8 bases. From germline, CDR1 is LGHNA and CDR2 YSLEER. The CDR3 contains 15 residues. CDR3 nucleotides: TGCGCCAGCAGCCAAGTTAGCGGGAGGCTCGATGAGCAGTTCTTC. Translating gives CASSQVSGRLDEQFF.

The CDR3 protein is CASSVAASGAGANVLTF. CDR3 nucleotide sequence: TGTGCCAGCAGCGTAGCTGCGTCTGGGGCCGGGGCCAACGTCCTGACTTTC. V usage is TRBV9 and J usage is TRBJ2-6, with a possible D match to TRBD1 (5 bases). The germline gives CDR1 SGDLS, CDR2 YYNGEE. V shed 0 bases and J shed 4 bases, with 14 bases lying between them. This CDR3 has 17 residues.

CDR3 residues: CASSSDRYTGELFF. The CDR3 DNA is TGTGCCAGCAGCTCAGATCGGTACACCGGGGAGCTGTTTTTT. V and J are TRBV11-3 and TRBJ2-2; D gene uncertain. There are 14 residues in the CDR3. Trimming took off 4 bases at V and 3 bases at J, with 9 bases between the two ends. Germline-derived CDR1 and CDR2 are SGHNT and YENEEA.